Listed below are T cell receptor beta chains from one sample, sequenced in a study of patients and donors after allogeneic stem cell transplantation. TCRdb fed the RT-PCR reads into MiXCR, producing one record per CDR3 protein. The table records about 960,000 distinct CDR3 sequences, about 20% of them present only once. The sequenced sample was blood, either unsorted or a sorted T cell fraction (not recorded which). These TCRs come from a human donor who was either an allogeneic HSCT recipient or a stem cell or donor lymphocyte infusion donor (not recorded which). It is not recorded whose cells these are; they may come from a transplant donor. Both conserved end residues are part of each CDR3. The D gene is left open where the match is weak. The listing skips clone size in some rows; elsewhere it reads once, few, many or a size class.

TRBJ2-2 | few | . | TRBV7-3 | CASSLTAPGAGTGELFF | TGTGCCAGCAGCTTAACCGCGCCCGGGGCAGGGACCGGGGAGCTGTTTTTT
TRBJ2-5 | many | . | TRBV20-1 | CSARDGGGAQETQYF | TGCAGTGCTAGAGATGGGGGGGGGGCCCAAGAGACCCAGTACTTC
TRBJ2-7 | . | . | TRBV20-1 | CSARDTVEQYF | TGCAGTGCTAGGGACACAGTCGAGCAGTACTTC
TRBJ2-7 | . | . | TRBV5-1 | CASSLGGVSKESYEQYF | TGCGCCAGCAGCTTGGGGGGGGTCTCCAAAGAATCCTACGAGCAGTACTTC
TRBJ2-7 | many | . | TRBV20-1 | CSASLSYEQYF | TGCAGTGCTTCTCTCTCCTACGAGCAGTACTTC
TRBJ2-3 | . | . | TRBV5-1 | CASSRRSEFPDTQYF | TGCGCCAGCAGCCGCCGTAGTGAGTTCCCAGATACGCAGTATTTT
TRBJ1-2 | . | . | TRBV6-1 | CASFRVDGYTF | TGTGCCAGCTTCAGGGTCGACGGCTACACCTTC
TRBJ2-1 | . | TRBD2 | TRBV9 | CASSVVSRIAGGNEQFF | TGTGCCAGCAGCGTAGTGTCCCGGATAGCGGGAGGCAATGAGCAGTTCTTC
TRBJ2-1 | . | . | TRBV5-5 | CASSPGVASSYNEQFF | TGTGCCAGCAGCCCGGGGGTGGCGAGCTCCTACAATGAGCAGTTCTTC
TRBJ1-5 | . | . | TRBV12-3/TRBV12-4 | CASKRWEVNQPQHF | TGTGCCAGCAAAAGATGGGAGGTTAATCAGCCCCAGCATTTT
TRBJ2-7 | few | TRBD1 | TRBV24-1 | CATSETGTGGDEQYF | TGTGCCACCAGTGAAACCGGGACAGGGGGCGACGAGCAGTACTTC
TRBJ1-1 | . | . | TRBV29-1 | CSGTEGMSTEAFF | TGCAGCGGTACAGAGGGAATGAGCACTGAAGCTTTCTTT
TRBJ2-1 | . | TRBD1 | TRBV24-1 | CATSDLGQGARREQFF | TGTGCCACCAGTGATTTAGGCCAGGGGGCGCGACGTGAGCAGTTCTTC
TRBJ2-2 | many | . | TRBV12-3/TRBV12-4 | CASSLAKGFTGELFF | TGTGCCAGCAGTTTAGCGAAGGGGTTCACCGGGGAGCTGTTTTTT
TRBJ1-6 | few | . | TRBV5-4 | CASSPNVGSPLHF | TGTGCCAGCAGCCCAAACGTGGGGTCACCCCTCCACTTT
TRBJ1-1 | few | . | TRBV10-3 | CAISQAGYTEAFF | TGTGCCATCAGTCAGGCCGGATACACTGAAGCTTTCTTT
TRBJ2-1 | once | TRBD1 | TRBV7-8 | CASSFDRDEQFF | TGTGCCAGCAGCTTTGACAGGGACGAGCAGTTCTTC
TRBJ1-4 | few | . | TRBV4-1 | CASSRGFDEKLFF | TGCGCCAGCAGCCGGGGATTCGATGAAAAACTGTTTTTT
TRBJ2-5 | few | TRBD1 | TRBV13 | CASSSGADREETQYF | TGTGCCAGCAGCTCGGGGGCGGACAGGGAAGAGACCCAGTACTTC
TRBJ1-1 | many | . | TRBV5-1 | CAQGEIVPPLNTEAFF | TGCGCCCAAGGGGAGATCGTTCCTCCCTTGAACACTGAAGCTTTCTTT
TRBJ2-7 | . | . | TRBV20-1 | CSARDLSPGTAYEQYF | TGCAGTGCTAGAGATCTCTCGCCAGGCACGGCCTACGAGCAGTACTTC
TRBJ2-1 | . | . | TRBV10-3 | CAIISTAGTSYNEQFF | TGTGCCATCATCAGTACGGCGGGCACTTCCTACAATGAGCAGTTCTTC
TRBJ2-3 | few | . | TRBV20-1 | CSAEDQPDTQYF | TGCAGTGCAGAGGACCAGCCAGATACGCAGTATTTT
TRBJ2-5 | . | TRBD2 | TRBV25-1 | CASSSWGGLAGGPEQETQYF | TGTGCCAGCAGTTCCTGGGGGGGACTAGCGGGGGGCCCTGAACAAGAGACCCAGTACTTC
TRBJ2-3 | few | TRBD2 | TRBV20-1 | CSATTSGGSDTQYF | TGCAGTGCTACGACTAGCGGGGGTTCAGATACGCAGTATTTT
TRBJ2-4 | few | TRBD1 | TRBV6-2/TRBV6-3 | CASSYSTGNVPKNIQYF | TGTGCCAGCAGTTACTCGACAGGGAACGTCCCCAAAAACATTCAGTACTTC
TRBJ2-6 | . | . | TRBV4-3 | CASSQDLRTSGANVLTF | TGCGCCAGCAGCCAAGATCTCCGGACCTCTGGGGCCAACGTCCTGACTTTC
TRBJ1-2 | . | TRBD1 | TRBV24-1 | CATSDKAGGKHGYTF | TGTGCCACCAGTGATAAGGCAGGGGGCAAGCATGGCTACACCTTC
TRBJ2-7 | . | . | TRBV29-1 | CSVAGDEQYF | TGCAGCGTGGCAGGGGACGAGCAGTACTTC
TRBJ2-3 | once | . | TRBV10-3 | CAISADGADTQYF | TGTGCCATCAGTGCCGACGGGGCAGATACGCAGTATTTT